The table lists the clone carrying this T cell receptor beta chain with many counts. Time point described: newly diagnosed GD, antithyroid drugs for less than 3 months. After RNA was extracted from PBMCs, the TCR library was made from it. V was shortened by 1 base and J by 0 bases, with 10 bases between the two germline ends. This CDR3 has 15 amino acids. Germline V CDR1 and CDR2: LGHDT, YNNKEL (reference sequence). This sample is drawn from a study of regulatory T cells in long-lasting Graves disease. Building of the TCR beta libraries involved iRepertoire HTBI primers and Arm-PCR of CDR3 regions. Each CDR3 protein is one row after TCRdb ran MiXCR on the multiplex PCR reads. Among more than 300,000 distinct CDR3 sequences, 15% to 20% were seen once, and the ten largest hold roughly a fifth. The same sample was also used in a study of T cells in Graves' hyperthyroidism and ophthalmopathy.

The chain carries TRBV3-1 and TRBJ2-7; D is perhaps TRBD2 (6 bases). This clonotype was sampled from a young woman with Graves disease. The sample here was peripheral blood mononuclear cells (PBMCs), taken at new diagnosis, from a patient treated with antithyroid drugs. The DNA of the CDR3 is TGTGCCAGCAGCCAAGGGGACTTAAGCTCCTACGAGCAGTACTTC. It encodes CASSQGDLSSYEQYF.